Listed below are T cell receptor beta chains from one sample, sequenced in a study of naive and memory T cell subsets. TCRdb re-called the UMI-ligation and nested PCR reads with MiXCR, one entry per CDR3 protein. The sample records 150,000 or so distinct CDR3 sequences, roughly 20% being singletons. The material sequenced was naive CD4+ T cells from blood. The source of these receptors is a human donor in good health. Both conserved end residues are part of each CDR3. D genes are given only for firm matches. Where a row states a size, it is once, few, many or the class of an expanded clone; other rows omit it.

TRBV28,TRBD2,TRBJ2-2,few,CASSSPWTSGRANTGELFF,TGTGCCAGCAGTTCCCCCTGGACTAGCGGGAGGGCGAACACCGGGGAGCTGTTTTTT
TRBV19,TRBD1,TRBJ2-5,few,CASRTQGSETQYF,TGTGCCAGTAGGACACAGGGGTCCGAGACCCAGTACTTC
TRBV3-1,-,TRBJ2-3,-,CASSQVKHTQYF,TGTGCCAGCAGCCAAGTCAAACATACGCAGTATTTT
TRBV5-4,-,TRBJ2-5,-,CASSLWLGETQYF,TGTGCCAGCAGCTTGTGGTTAGGGGAGACCCAGTACTTC
TRBV28,-,TRBJ2-6,few,CASSLTGLSSGANVLTF,TGTGCCAGCAGTTTAACAGGGTTGAGCTCTGGGGCCAACGTCCTGACTTTC
TRBV20-1,TRBD2,TRBJ2-1,-,CSARVGAGGGYNEQFF,TGCAGTGCTAGAGTCGGTGCGGGAGGGGGGTACAATGAGCAGTTCTTC
TRBV2,-,TRBJ2-7,-,CASSDVGIKYEQYF,TGTGCCAGCAGTGATGTAGGGATTAAGTACGAGCAGTACTTC
TRBV12-3/TRBV12-4,TRBD1,TRBJ2-1,many,CASSLIGQGAGEQFF,TGTGCCAGCAGTTTAATAGGACAGGGGGCCGGTGAGCAGTTCTTC
TRBV29-1,TRBD1,TRBJ2-1,-,CSVRTGKGDNEQFF,TGCAGCGTAAGGACAGGGAAAGGGGACAATGAGCAGTTCTTC
TRBV28,-,TRBJ2-7,-,CASSSGPAYEQYF,TGTGCCAGCAGTTCGGGACCGGCGTACGAGCAGTACTTC
TRBV10-3,TRBD1,TRBJ1-2,-,CATGTVRGYTF,TGTGCCACGGGGACAGTGAGAGGCTACACCTTC
TRBV6-2/TRBV6-3,-,TRBJ2-7,-,CASRRPRDEQYF,TGTGCCAGCAGAAGACCCCGGGACGAGCAGTACTTC
TRBV15,-,TRBJ2-5,once,CATSRDRAPRETQYF,TGTGCCACCAGCAGAGATAGGGCCCCAAGGGAGACCCAGTACTTC
TRBV2,-,TRBJ1-2,few,CASSEEVSYGYTF,TGTGCCAGCAGTGAAGAGGTATCCTATGGCTACACCTTC
TRBV9,TRBD1,TRBJ2-3,many,CASSVVGTGGGTDTQYF,TGTGCCAGCAGCGTAGTGGGGACAGGAGGCGGCACAGATACGCAGTATTTT
TRBV19,-,TRBJ1-6,-,CASSIRGDNSPLHF,TGTGCCAGTAGTATCCGGGGGGATAATTCACCCCTCCACTTT
TRBV7-3,-,TRBJ1-3,once,CASSLPQGFNTIYF,TGTGCCAGCAGCTTACCACAGGGTTTCAACACCATATATTTT
TRBV3-1,TRBD1,TRBJ2-7,few,CASSQRSTGVGEQYF,TGTGCCAGCAGCCAACGGTCAACAGGGGTAGGGGAGCAGTACTTC
TRBV6-6,-,TRBJ1-1,few,CASNPRRTGEAFF,TGTGCCAGCAACCCGCGAAGAACCGGCGAAGCTTTCTTT
TRBV27,TRBD1,TRBJ2-2,few,CASIYKLNRDRGTGELFF,TGTGCCAGCATCTACAAACTCAACAGGGACAGGGGGACCGGGGAGCTGTTTTTT
TRBV6-2/TRBV6-3,TRBD1,TRBJ2-7,few,CASRKDRVYEQYF,TGTGCCAGCAGGAAGGACAGGGTCTACGAGCAGTACTTC
TRBV6-4,TRBD2,TRBJ2-3,many,CASRDGLAGDTQYF,TGTGCCAGCAGAGACGGGCTAGCGGGAGATACGCAGTATTTT
TRBV18,-,TRBJ2-3,many,CASSPSTDTQYF,TGTGCCAGCTCACCTAGCACAGATACGCAGTATTTT
TRBV20-1,TRBD1,TRBJ2-5,-,CSARPRQGWETQYF,TGCAGTGCTAGGCCCCGACAGGGCTGGGAGACCCAGTACTTC
TRBV6-2/TRBV6-3,-,TRBJ2-7,-,CASSPATSYEQYF,TGTGCCAGCAGTCCGGCAACTTCCTACGAGCAGTACTTC
TRBV7-9,-,TRBJ1-4,-,CASSLSPRTNEKLFF,TGTGCCAGCAGCTTATCCCCACGGACTAATGAAAAACTGTTTTTT
TRBV6-5,-,TRBJ2-1,-,CASSYSKGFGNEQFF,TGTGCCAGCAGTTACTCGAAAGGGTTTGGCAATGAGCAGTTCTTC
TRBV7-3,-,TRBJ1-3,-,CASGPAGGNTIYF,TGTGCCAGCGGTCCGGCCGGCGGAAACACCATATATTTT
TRBV29-1,TRBD2,TRBJ2-5,few,CSVEGGAGGIQETQYF,TGCAGCGTTGAAGGTGGGGCGGGAGGCATCCAAGAGACCCAGTACTTC
TRBV12-3/TRBV12-4,-,TRBJ1-5,-,CASRETGDYSNQPQHF,TGTGCCAGCAGAGAAACAGGCGATTATAGCAATCAGCCCCAGCATTTT
TRBV18,TRBD2,TRBJ2-7,-,CASSPPQVSGRPEQYF,TGTGCCAGCTCACCACCCCAGGTTAGCGGGAGACCCGAGCAGTACTTC
TRBV6-1,-,TRBJ2-3,few,CASSEFGSVGTDTQYF,TGTGCCAGCAGTGAGTTTGGCAGTGTGGGTACAGATACGCAGTATTTT
TRBV12-3/TRBV12-4,-,TRBJ2-7,-,CASSEGPPVYEQYF,TGTGCCAGCAGTGAGGGCCCCCCAGTCTACGAGCAGTACTTC
TRBV2,-,TRBJ2-3,many,CASSVMGGDTQYF,TGTGCCAGCAGTGTAATGGGGGGAGATACGCAGTATTTT
TRBV11-2,TRBD2,TRBJ2-2,many,CASSLLLAGRRLSGTGELFF,TGTGCCAGCAGCTTGTTACTAGCGGGAAGGCGACTTTCGGGCACCGGGGAGCTGTTTTTT
TRBV29-1,TRBD2,TRBJ2-3,many,CSDLAGGTDTQYF,TGCAGCGATCTAGCGGGAGGCACAGATACGCAGTATTTT
TRBV7-2,-,TRBJ2-3,-,CASSLEGSYTDTQYF,TGTGCCAGCAGCTTAGAGGGGTCATACACAGATACGCAGTATTTT
TRBV7-9,-,TRBJ2-1,few,CASSFPPGAEQFF,TGTGCCAGCAGCTTTCCCCCCGGAGCTGAGCAGTTCTTC
TRBV27,-,TRBJ1-2,many,CASSSDSYGYTF,TGTGCCAGCAGTTCGGACAGCTATGGCTACACCTTC
TRBV6-5,-,TRBJ1-1,-,CASSYQGLNTEAFF,TGTGCCAGCAGTTACCAGGGATTGAACACTGAAGCTTTCTTT
TRBV10-3,-,TRBJ2-2,few,CAISDYGTGELFF,TGTGCCATCAGTGATTACGGCACCGGGGAGCTGTTTTTT
TRBV12-3/TRBV12-4,-,TRBJ2-3,many,CASSQVTDTQYF,TGTGCCAGCAGTCAAGTCACAGATACGCAGTATTTT
TRBV12-3/TRBV12-4,-,TRBJ2-7,few,CASSFNDSPYEQYF,TGTGCCAGCAGTTTTAACGATTCCCCATACGAGCAGTACTTC
TRBV18,TRBD1,TRBJ2-7,few,CASSPGQGLSEQYF,TGTGCCAGCTCACCCGGACAGGGGCTATCCGAGCAGTACTTC